Sequencing of this T cell receptor (beta chain) was carried out in a study of cytomegalovirus exposure and HLA in healthy donors. PCR employed 60 Vbeta and 13 Jbeta primers. The data were produced by immunoSEQ multiplex PCR, yet TCRdb's version contains in-frame clones alone and is incomplete. The table shows 170,000 or so clones, with around 78% occurring only once. The CDR3 is 16 amino acids. The V segment lost 6 bases and the J segment 1 base; nucleotides outside the gene matches: 5. Germline values: CDR1 KGHSH, CDR2 LQKENI. Sequencing input: PBMCs. This chain links TRBV18 with TRBJ2-2, with 10 bases identical to TRBD1. The sequence came from a woman in her thirties or forties in good health and CMV-seronegative. The CDR3 loop reads CASSRRDRGNTGELFF. DNA for the CDR3: TGTGCCAGCTCGCGGAGGGACAGGGGGAACACCGGGGAGCTGTTTTTT.